This T cell receptor beta chain was identified in a study of T-cell reconstitution after alpha-beta-depleted transplantation in children (dated by TCRdb to the mid-2010s). Regarding the complete study: The study quantitatively tracked T-cell immune reconstitution after TCRalphabeta/CD19-depleted allogeneic hematopoietic cell transplantation in children using TCR repertoire profiling.

Overall study results and their limits: Apparently early alphabetaT-cell count recovery about two months after transplant reportedly relied on only several hundred rapidly expanded clones derived from non-depleted graft cells. In some patients, the high TCRbeta diversity seen at day 60 was put down to recipient T cells and intrathymic progenitors that had survived conditioning. Over the following months the frequencies of hyperexpanded clones went down, and after one year T-cell counts and TCRbeta diversity were mostly credited to newly produced T cells.

Library creation used PCR. This sample was sequenced with an Illumina HiSeq 2500. TCR libraries were prepared with molecular barcoding, using unique molecular identifiers to normalize TCRbeta repertoire quantification. The raw public data were reprocessed by TCRdb itself: fastp quality trimming at Q25, MiXCR clonotype calling, in-frame beta chains only. One record per CDR3 amino acid sequence lists the most common genes and DNA. Present in this sample are about 980,000 distinct CDR3 sequences, about 29% of which were seen just once. The leading ten clones occupy approximately 30% of the sample. The treatment or condition label, as the study defines it: allogeneic hematopoietic cell transplantation with graft depleted of TCRalphabeta T cells and CD19 B cells. The children who served as transplant recipients had been given grafts of TCRalphabeta/CD19-depleted allogeneic hematopoietic cells. Spanning cysteine to phenylalanine, the CDR3 consists of 14 amino acids. Of all the DNA, just the CDR3 is kept, 42 bases in frame from base 1. At the junction V is shortened by 1 base and J by 7 bases, with 13 bases in between.

There are many counts of this clonotype. The specificity of this receptor is unknown. One base away there is no much larger clone; base qualities are not given. The rearrangement joined TRBV12-3 or TRBV12-4 to TRBJ2-5, with no reliable assignment of the D segment. Sequences were derived from PBMCs, mostly from graft donor cells, sampled 360 days after TCRalphabeta/CD19-depleted stem cell transplant. The clonotype originates from a boy less than two years old who had a stem cell transplant for SCID, so the T cells may come from the graft donor. The DNA reads TGTGCCAGCAGTTTAGGGACGCCAGAAGGGACCCAGTACTTC. Translated, this is CASSLGTPEGTQYF.